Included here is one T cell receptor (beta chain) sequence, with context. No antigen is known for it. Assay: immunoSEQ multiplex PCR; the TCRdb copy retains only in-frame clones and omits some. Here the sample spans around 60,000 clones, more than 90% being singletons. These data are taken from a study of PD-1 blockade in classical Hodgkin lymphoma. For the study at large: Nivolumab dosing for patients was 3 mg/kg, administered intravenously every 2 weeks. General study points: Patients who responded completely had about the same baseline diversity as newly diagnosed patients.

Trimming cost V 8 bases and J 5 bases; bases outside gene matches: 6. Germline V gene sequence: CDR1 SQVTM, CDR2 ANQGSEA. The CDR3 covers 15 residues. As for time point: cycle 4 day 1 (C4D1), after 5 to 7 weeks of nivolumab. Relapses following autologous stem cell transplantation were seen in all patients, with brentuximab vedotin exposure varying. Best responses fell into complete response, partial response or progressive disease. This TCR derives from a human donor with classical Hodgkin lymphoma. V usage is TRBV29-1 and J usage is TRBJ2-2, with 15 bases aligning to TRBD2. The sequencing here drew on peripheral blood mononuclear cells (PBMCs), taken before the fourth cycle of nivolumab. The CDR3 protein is CSLSGTSGGTGELFF. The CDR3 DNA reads TGCAGCCTAAGTGGGACTAGCGGGGGGACCGGGGAGCTGTTTTTT.